Below, 24 T cell receptor beta chains from the same sample are listed, as sequenced in a study of cytomegalovirus exposure and HLA in healthy donors. The PCR used 60 Vbeta and 13 Jbeta primers. The method was immunoSEQ multiplex PCR; TCRdb's version includes in-frame clones alone and lacks a portion of them. The profile shows 200,000 to 250,000 clones, more than 60% of them singletons. The sample taken for sequencing was PBMCs. The source of these receptors is a woman aged 25 to 45 in good health and CMV-seronegative.

The chain couples TRBV5-1 to TRBJ1-6; a possible D gene is TRBD1 (5 bases). The CDR3 is made up of 15 amino acids. With 0 bases removed from V and 6 bases from J, the gap between germline ends came to 10 bases. Germline V CDR1 and CDR2: SGHRS, YFSETQ. Here the CDR3 DNA reads TGCGCCAGCAGCTTGGAGGGAGGGGTTAATTCACCCCTCCACTTT. Residues: CASSLEGGVNSPLHF.

For the CDR3, the DNA is TGTGCCAGCAGCCTCAGCACAGGAGACTATGGCTACACCTTC. This encodes CASSLSTGDYGYTF. The V and J genes are TRBV7-8 and TRBJ1-2; D is possibly TRBD1 (5 bases). In germline, CDR1 is SGHVS, CDR2 FQNEAQ. The CDR3 is 14 residues long. The V end lost 5 bases, the J end lost 3 bases, and 13 bases lay between the germline ends.

This chain joins TRBV19 and TRBJ2-1; D ambiguous. Germline CDR1 is LNHDA and CDR2 is SQIVND (reference sequence). The V end lost 1 base, the J end lost 5 bases, and 12 bases lay between the germline ends. This CDR3 spans 15 amino acids. This chain's CDR3 is CASSIGRQGHNEQFF. In DNA form, the CDR3 reads TGTGCCAGTAGTATAGGGCGACAAGGTCACAATGAGCAGTTCTTC.

This clone was observed a single time. The chain links TRBV5-1 to TRBJ2-7; no clear D gene. From germline, CDR1 is SGHRS and CDR2 YFSETQ. Trimming took off 4 bases at V and 1 base at J, with 12 bases between the two ends. The CDR3 length is 14 residues. Written as DNA, the CDR3 is TGCGCCAGCAGCCTACCACAGAGTTCCTACGAGCAGTACTTC. Protein product: CASSLPQSSYEQYF.

V usage is TRBV7-2 and J usage is TRBJ1-4, with 7 bases identical to TRBD1. This CDR3 comprises 15 residues. V lost 7 bases, J lost 5 bases, and 10 bases stayed unmatched. Germline CDR1 is SGHTA and CDR2 is FQGNSA. CDR3: CASNSGGQSNEKLFF. The CDR3 DNA reads as TGTGCCAGCAACTCCGGGGGACAGTCGAATGAAAAACTGTTTTTT.

V and J are TRBV18 and TRBJ1-2; TRBD1 might be the D (5 bases). Germline values: CDR1 KGHSH, CDR2 LQKENI. V gave up 0 bases and J gave up 7 bases, with 12 bases separating them. The CDR3 totals 14 residues. CDR3 coding DNA: TGTGCCAGCTCACCACCGGAGAAAGGGGTTGGCTACACCTTC. The encoded protein is CASSPPEKGVGYTF.

This clone showed up just once. This chain uses TRBV5-6 with TRBJ1-1, with D tentatively TRBD1 (5 bases). Trimming removed 0 bases from V and 5 bases from J, with 14 bases in between. The CDR3 covers 15 residues. Germline CDR1 and CDR2: SGHDT and YYEEEE. CDR3 loop: CASSLERREGTEAFF. CDR3 bases: TGTGCCAGCAGCTTGGAGCGCAGGGAAGGGACTGAAGCTTTCTTT.

The chain carries TRBV10-1 and TRBJ2-1; 7 bases fit TRBD2. CDR1 is WNHNN, CDR2 SYGVQD, per germline (reference sequence). V was pared by 3 bases and J by 7 bases, with 9 bases of the junction left unmatched. This CDR3 region has 15 residues. The CDR3 DNA sequence: TGCGCCAGCAGTGAATTTGCGGGAGAGAGAAATGAGCAGTTCTTC. Protein sequence: CASSEFAGERNEQFF.

This clone turned up a few times. The rearrangement links TRBV6-8 to TRBJ2-2; D may be TRBD1 (5 bases). Trimming removed 9 bases at V and 0 bases at J, with 11 bases between. This CDR3 region has 14 residues. Germline assignment: CDR1 MNHGY and CDR2 SAAAGT. DNA of the CDR3: TGTGCCAGAGGGGTGGGGACGAACACCGGGGAGCTGTTTTTT. This encodes CARGVGTNTGELFF.

This chain connects TRBV21-1 to TRBJ1-4. TRBV21-1 is tagged as a pseudogene. CDR3 size: 12 residues. The CDR3 sequence: CASSNSYEKLFF. Here the CDR3 DNA reads TGTGCCAGCAGCAACTCGTATGAAAAACTGTTTTTT.

This chain joins TRBV5-4 and TRBJ2-2; D ambiguous. Trimming removed 6 bases at V and 9 bases at J, with 12 bases between. The CDR3 spans 12 residues. Germline assignment: CDR1 SGHNT and CDR2 YYREEE (reference sequence). As DNA, the CDR3 is TGTGCCAGCACTAATCTAGGCCGGGAGCTGTTTTTT. It encodes CASTNLGRELFF.

The chain employs TRBV30 and TRBJ1-1; D not resolved. Germline CDR1 and CDR2: GTSNPN and SVGIG (reference sequence). V lost 5 bases and J 3 bases, leaving 13 bases between the germline ends. CDR3 length: 13 residues. The CDR3 protein is CAWANGGDTEAFF. The DNA for the CDR3 is TGTGCCTGGGCGAACGGAGGTGACACTGAAGCTTTCTTT.

This chain uses TRBV10-3 with TRBJ1-2, with TRBD1 identical over 8 bases. J gave up 7 bases and V 3 bases, and 10 bases lay outside the gene matches. Germline CDR1 is ENHRY and CDR2 is SYGVKD. CDR3 length equals 15 residues. The CDR3 region is CAISDLGGQGGGYTF. Written as DNA, the CDR3 is TGTGCCATCAGTGACTTGGGAGGACAGGGAGGTGGCTACACCTTC.

The chain couples TRBV5-1 to TRBJ2-7; TRBD1 agrees at 7 bases. The CDR3 has 17 amino acids. J lost 2 bases, V lost 3 bases, and 14 bases had no gene match. Germline-derived CDR1 and CDR2 are SGHRS and YFSETQ. CDR3 protein: CASSSDPTAQGTYEQYF. CDR3 nucleotide sequence: TGCGCCAGCAGCTCGGACCCTACTGCACAGGGGACCTACGAGCAGTACTTC.

This chain connects TRBV18 to TRBJ1-2; 9 bases align to TRBD1. The germline V gene has CDR1 KGHSH and CDR2 LQKENI. After removal of 5 bases from V and 3 bases from J, the junction contained 10 bases not matched to a gene. The CDR3 spans 16 residues. Here the CDR3 DNA reads TGTGCCAGCTCAACTGCACAGGGGGCGCATCACTATGGCTACACCTTC. Protein sequence: CASSTAQGAHHYGYTF.

The chain employs TRBV7-9 and TRBJ1-2; no definite D call. CDR3 length: 13 residues. V lost 0 bases and J lost 8, with 10 bases in between. Germline loops: CDR1 SEHNR, CDR2 FQNEAQ (reference sequence). The CDR3, as DNA: TGTGCCAGCAGCTTAGCCGGGTACGGCGGCTACACCTTC. This encodes CASSLAGYGGYTF.

This clone was seen a few times. It is likely a read error: a sequence one base away is far more abundant. The rearrangement joins TRBV2 to TRBJ2-6, with D possibly being TRBD1 (6 bases). The CDR3 runs to 15 residues. Looked up from germline, CDR1 is SNHLY and CDR2 is FYNNEI. CDR3 loop: CSSSLRDTGANVLTF. The DNA for the CDR3 is TGTTCCAGCAGTCTCCGGGACACTGGGGCCAACGTCCTGACTTTC.

The rearrangement uses TRBV19 and TRBJ1-1; TRBD1 is a possible D gene (5 bases). CDR1 is LNHDA and CDR2 is SQIVND in the germline V gene (reference sequence). The CDR3 covers 14 residues. V dropped 3 bases and J dropped 7 bases, with 15 bases sitting between them. CDR3 nucleotides: TGTGCCAGTAGTATGAGAGGGACTTGGGGTGAAGCTTTCTTT. Amino acids: CASSMRGTWGEAFF.

The table lists this clone with a count of one. The rearrangement joins TRBV6-7 to TRBJ2-1; 7 positions match TRBD2. TRBV6-7 is classed as an ORF, of uncertain function. The CDR3 runs 13 residues. Trimming removed 7 bases from V and 8 bases from J; junction bases left unmatched: 8. The CDR3, as DNA: TGTGCCAGCAACGAACCCGGGGGGTATGAGCAGTTCTTC. It yields the protein CASNEPGGYEQFF.

The rearrangement uses TRBV6-6 and TRBJ1-2, with TRBD1 identical over 10 bases. The junction had 4 bases not matched to a gene; V was cut back by 5 bases and J by 7 bases. Germline lookup yields CDR1 MNHNY and CDR2 SVGAGI (reference sequence). The CDR3 length is 13 residues. CDR3 amino acids: CASSLGTGAGYTF. CDR3 nucleotide sequence: TGTGCCAGCAGTCTTGGGACAGGGGCTGGCTACACCTTC.

The genes are TRBV5-1 and TRBJ2-5, with D possibly matching TRBD2 (5 bases). The CDR3 loop spans 13 amino acids. The V gene's germline CDR1 is SGHRS and CDR2 YFSETQ. V shed 4 bases and J shed 5 bases, with 12 bases lying between them. CDR3 protein: CASSGRGRETQYF. The CDR3 DNA is TGCGCCAGCAGCGGTAGAGGGCGGGAGACCCAGTACTTC.

CDR3 nucleotide sequence: TGTGCCTGGAGTAGGGGGACTAGCGGGATACCCTACGAGCAGTACTTC. Amino acid sequence: CAWSRGTSGIPYEQYF. The chain uses TRBV30 and TRBJ2-7; 13 positions match TRBD2. The trim removed 2 bases at V and 2 bases at J, leaving 6 bases unmatched. This CDR3 region has 16 residues. In germline, CDR1 is GTSNPN, CDR2 SVGIG (reference sequence).

The V gene is TRBV5-1, the J gene TRBJ1-5; tentative D call: TRBD1 (5 bases). V gave up 0 bases and J gave up 7 bases, with 11 bases separating them. CDR3 size: 14 residues. In germline, CDR1 is SGHRS, CDR2 YFSETQ. CDR3 DNA sequence: TGCGCCAGCAGCTTGGGTCAGGGTTCCCAGCCCCAGCATTTT. This codes for CASSLGQGSQPQHF.

The chain has TRBV12-2 and TRBJ1-1; the D segment call TRBD1 is taken from the table without a DNA check. TRBV12-2 is tagged as a pseudogene. This CDR3 is built from 17 residues. The CDR3 protein is CASRSCTGGSGNTEAFF. In DNA form, the CDR3 reads TGTGCAAGTCGCTCCTGTACAGGGGGAAGTGGGAACACTGAAGCTTTCTTT.